This entry describes one T cell receptor beta chain. Its antigen remains unknown. The germline V gene encodes CDR1 SQVTM and CDR2 ANQGSEA. After removal of 7 bases from V and 3 bases from J, the junction contained 2 bases not matched to a gene. The CDR3 consists of 13 residues. After 5'RACE with constant-segment primers, TCR alpha and TCR beta cDNA libraries carrying sample barcodes and UMIs were obtained. TCRdb fed the 5' RACE reads into MiXCR, producing one record per CDR3 protein. The sample has fewer than 700,000 distinct CDR3 sequences, more than 15% seen once. This sample was taken from a study of T-cell memory formation after mild COVID-19. The study's findings and limits: Memory sampled before infection contained some responding clones, suggesting cross-reactive memory joined. Contracting clones from day 15 to 85 showed balanced CD4/CD8; later expanders favored CD4+.

Input material: PBMCs or a T cell subset sorted from them (not recorded which). The origin of this receptor is an adult woman who had mild COVID-19 (a few samples of this study predate the infection). Cell type and time point are not known. The chain couples TRBV29-1 to TRBJ2-1, with 11 nucleotides matching TRBD2. The CDR3 DNA is TGCAGCGCCGGACTAGCGGGCTACAATGAGCAGTTCTTC. Translating it yields CSAGLAGYNEQFF.